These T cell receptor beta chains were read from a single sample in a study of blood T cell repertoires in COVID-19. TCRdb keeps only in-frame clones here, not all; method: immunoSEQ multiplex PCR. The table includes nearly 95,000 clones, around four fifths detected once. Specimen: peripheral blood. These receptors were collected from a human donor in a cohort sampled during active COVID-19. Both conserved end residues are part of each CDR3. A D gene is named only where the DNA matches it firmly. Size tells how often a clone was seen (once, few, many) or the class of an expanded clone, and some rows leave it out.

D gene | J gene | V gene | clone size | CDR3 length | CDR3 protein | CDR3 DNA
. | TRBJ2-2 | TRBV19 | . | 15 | CATQLGTRNTGELFF | TGTGCCACCCAACTCGGGACTCGGAACACCGGGGAGCTGTTTTTT
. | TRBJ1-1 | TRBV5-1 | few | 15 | CASSLDAPRNTEAFF | TGCGCCAGCAGCTTGGACGCCCCGCGGAACACTGAAGCTTTCTTT
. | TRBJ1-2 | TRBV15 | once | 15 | CATSRETAGSYGYTF | TGTGCCACCAGCAGAGAAACAGCAGGGTCCTATGGCTACACCTTC
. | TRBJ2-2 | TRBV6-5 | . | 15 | CASTPRAANTGELFF | TGTGCCAGCACCCCGAGGGCTGCGAACACCGGGGAGCTGTTTTTT
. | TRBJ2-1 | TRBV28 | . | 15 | CASILQGRPNNEQFF | TGTGCCAGCATCCTCCAGGGGCGCCCAAACAATGAGCAGTTCTTC
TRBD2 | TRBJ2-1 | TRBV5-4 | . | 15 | CASSYDGGARNEQFF | TGTGCCAGCAGCTACGACGGGGGGGCCCGGAATGAGCAGTTCTTC
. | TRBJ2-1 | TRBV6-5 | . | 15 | CASSYGRGPSNEQFF | TGTGCCAGCAGTTACGGCAGGGGCCCCTCCAATGAGCAGTTCTTC
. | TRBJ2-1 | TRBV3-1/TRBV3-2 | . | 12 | CASSLNSWEQFF | TGTGCCAGCAGCCTAAATAGCTGGGAGCAGTTCTTC
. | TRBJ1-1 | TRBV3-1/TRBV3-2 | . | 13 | CASSQLGGTEAFF | TGTGCCAGCAGCCAACTCGGGGGAACTGAAGCTTTCTTT
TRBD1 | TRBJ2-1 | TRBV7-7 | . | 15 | CASSRTGGVNNEQFF | TGTGCCAGCAGCCGGACAGGGGGCGTAAACAATGAGCAGTTCTTC